This T cell receptor beta chain was found in a study of shared clonotypes between healthy human individuals. Genomic DNA belonging to each subset was distributed in equal measure over several immunoSEQ plates. The data were produced by immunoSEQ multiplex PCR, yet TCRdb's version contains in-frame clones alone and is incomplete. The sample comprises about 2.3 million clones, 93% of which are singletons, and around 0.4% rests with the top ten. V shed 2 bases and J shed 2 bases, with 9 bases lying between them. The length of the CDR3 is 14 residues. Germline CDR1 and CDR2: SGHTA and FQGNSA. This chain uses TRBV7-2 with TRBJ1-1; the D is unclear. The origin of this receptor is a man younger than 35 in good health. Some clones in this sample may be carry-over from other donors' samples. The material sequenced was naive CD4+ T cells from PBMCs. Stated subset: CD45RA+ positively selected. The CDR3 spells CASSLMITNTEAFF. CDR3 DNA: TGTGCCAGCAGCTTAATGATAACCAACACTGAAGCTTTCTTT.